What follows is one T cell receptor (beta chain) and its context. The antigen it recognizes is unknown. Nothing much larger sits one base from this clone, and base qualities are not available. The cohort consisted of 650 to 850 healthy bone marrow donors. At the time of sampling, every cohort member was nominally healthy, though immune exposures that went unrecorded were likely present. The donor was CMV seronegative and belonged to the group of 352 seronegative cohort members. Every donor gave a peripheral blood sample, and the peripheral blood mononuclear cells from that sample were used for TCR beta sequencing. Genomic DNA extraction from the blood cell samples was performed with the Qiagen DNeasy Blood Extraction Kit. Library method: the immunoSEQ multiplex PCR assay. A mixture of 60 forward primers for TCR Vbeta segments and 13 reverse primers for TCR Jbeta segments was used in the multiplex PCR. A multiplex PCR assay on genomic DNA amplified the CDR3 region of rearranged TCR beta genes. The Illumina HiSeq System was used to sequence the amplified TCR beta libraries as 87-base-pair reads. Per the original workflow: In a later analysis, 80 million or so unique TCR beta chains were counted across the approximately 620 repertoires, and roughly 11 million of these chains were shared by at least two donors. Raw reads were error-corrected and collapsed into unique sequences with a nearest-neighbor algorithm that merged closely related sequences to remove PCR and sequencing errors. CDR3 sequences were aligned to IMGT reference sequences to assign V, D and J gene segments. For a sequence to be retained, a match of at least six nucleotides was required to both a V gene segment and a J gene segment. A rearrangement was called productive if the CDR3 had no stop codons and remained in frame with V and J, and every other rearrangement was called non-productive. CDR3 was defined according to IMGT convention as the region running from the second conserved V-encoded cysteine to the conserved J-encoded phenylalanine. Sequences without an unambiguous match to a single V gene segment were excluded from the earlier analysis of 500 to 700 of the donors. In an earlier analysis of 500 to 750 of the donors, V segments were called functional above 56.7% productive rearrangements and were called segregating when the between-donor standard deviation exceeded 5%. A statistical classification framework was built for diagnosing cytomegalovirus status from the catalog of TCR beta chain sequences. A later analysis assigned V and J genes by comparing TCR nucleotide sequences with IMGT/GENE-DB human TR gene sequences. In a later analysis, CDR3 sequences and most-parsimonious VDJ recombination scenarios were assigned using the TCRdist pipeline. In a later analysis, each TCR beta chain was defined by its CDR3 amino acid sequence together with its V-gene family, and reads without a unique V-gene family were excluded. To address suspected cross-contamination and a sequencing artifact, a later analysis removed roughly 640 highly shared, low-generation-probability nucleotide sequences. In a later analysis, a clonal expansion index was calculated for each public chain from normalized within-repertoire ranks of inferred template counts. A later analysis computed generation probabilities with a VDJ recombination model fitted to out-of-frame rearrangements, and checked the results against IGoR. A later analysis scored TCR-TCR, TCR-HLA and TCR-CMV co-occurrence with hypergeometric tests, applying a repertoire-size bias correction to TCR pairs. To estimate false discovery rates, a later analysis permuted the HLA or CMV assignments 20 times. In a later analysis, co-occurring TCRs were grouped with DBSCAN, and TCRdist sequence similarity was added when clustering was performed within HLA-allele-positive subsets. Repertoires with fewer than 30,000 or more than 120,000 public chains were left out of co-occurrence clustering, as were about 5 repertoires with anomalous nucleotide sharing. Drawn from immuneACCESS, this table holds only the in-frame rearrangements with V and J called that TCRdb kept. Clones are partly lost; checked studies trace under half to an unresolved V gene and leave the rest unexplained. The DNA gave D and trimming, while V, J and clone size come from that table. The sample yields hundreds of thousands of clones; over 75% were counted once. Less than 2% of the sample belongs to the ten largest clones.

The sample comes from a study of cytomegalovirus exposure and HLA in healthy donors (dated 2017 in TCRdb). For the wider study: In an earlier analysis of 587 of the donors, approximately 260 Gb of sequence data and roughly 100 million unique TCR beta sequences from approximately 180 million T cells were reported. An early release covering roughly 640 HLA-typed donors comprised roughly 300 gigabases of sequencing data and roughly 85 million unique TCR sequences. Among the approximately 400 genotyped donors, around 81% belonged to the genetic ancestry cluster associated with self-reported Caucasian donors. The study aimed to test whether cataloging public T cell receptors could reveal signatures of past pathogen exposure. The study used immunosequencing to profile the T cell repertoires of several hundred subjects and linked those repertoires to cytomegalovirus serostatus. A separate validation cohort of more than 100 different subjects was used in addition to the roughly 670-subject first cohort. The study combined high-throughput TCR immunosequencing, statistical association of individual TCRs with disease status, and machine learning to predict cytomegalovirus infection status. To study patterns of TCR occurrence, a later analysis re-analyzed previously published TCR beta repertoires from several hundred donors and added high-resolution HLA genotyping. The later analysis used no new phenotypic data to find candidate immune exposures, relying instead on TCR beta sequences and their occurrence across donors. An earlier analysis of some 500 of the donors applied high-throughput TCR beta sequencing to assess whether each TCR beta V gene segment acted as functional or pseudogenic. Alongside the repertoire data, information on donor age, sex, ethnicity and CMV serostatus was compiled. Genome-wide SNP genotypes for about 65% of the 666 donors were used in a later genetic analysis, which treated that subset as a discovery cohort. Every discovery cohort repertoire had been produced on one sequencing platform. HLA typing covered class I and class II loci at four-digit resolution. Typing coverage varied by locus: about 629-640 donors for A, B, C, DRB1 and DQB1; under 550 for DQA1; around 610 for DPA1; 400 to 480 for DPB1. Several DR-DQ haplotypes were handled as single units for association and clustering, since linkage in the cohort was strong. Among about 400 genotyped donors of the cohort, an average of roughly 230,000 unique TCR beta nucleotide sequences was sequenced per donor, of which roughly 17% were non-productive. What the research found in general, with its limitations: Most TCR sequences were seen in very few donors, while some public TCRs were found in many individuals. Broadly in line with IMGT annotations, most TCR beta V segments showed up in productive rearrangements about 90% or about 30% of the time in an earlier analysis of roughly 590 of the donors. In a later analysis, HLA-associated TCR beta chains showed more clonal expansion and lower generation probabilities than non-associated chains that were equally common. Correlated functional status among segregating V segments might reflect linkage disequilibrium, but an unknown experimental factor could not be ruled out. Strong co-occurrence of HLA alleles, especially DR and DQ, made assigning TCR associations to individual alleles difficult. Compared with the roughly 710-donor mean, donors in an Asian-associated ancestry cluster had fewer N-insertions in productive TCRs, according to a later genetic analysis. In both the original and validation cohorts, the classifier was reported to diagnose cytomegalovirus status with high specificity and sensitivity. The sequencing pipeline was judged likely to have produced a cluster of highly shared sequence variants as a technical artifact. The study listed 150 to 200 TCR beta chains as associated with cytomegalovirus. A later analysis found that most CMV-associated TCR beta chains appeared HLA-restricted, with HLA associations seemingly driven largely by CMV exposure. Several of the top co-occurrence clusters appeared to be linked to parvovirus B19, influenza, CMV and Epstein-Barr virus, according to a later analysis. Because counts were too low, roughly 18 rarely observed V segments, including chromosome 9 orphons, were left out of the earlier analysis of about 620 of the donors. Presence/absence analyses assumed roughly uniform sequencing depth across donors, an assumption that may not hold. A further reported finding was that TCR beta sequences accurately predicted the HLA-A and HLA-B alleles for most subjects in the first cohort. A few of the identified cytomegalovirus-associated TCR beta chains were confirmed in vitro to be specific for cytomegalovirus antigens. According to a later analysis, TCR association rates differed among HLA loci, with DRB1 alleles showing the most associated TCRs and HLA-C alleles showing the fewest. A later analysis associated around 16,000 TCR beta sequences with specific HLA alleles at a false discovery rate of 0.05. The cohort was sequenced for TCR beta chains only, and without alpha or paired-chain data the features that could be detected were limited. It was suggested by the authors that the approach could potentially be generalized to other disease states and immunological phenotypes. Because HLA typing was unavailable for some donors at each locus, only the typed subset was used in association tests. V-gene and J-gene trimming of TCR beta chains was associated with a missense DCLRE1C variant in a later genetic analysis, and the association was replicated in an independent cohort. For the cohort, immune exposure information was limited to CMV serostatus.

Sample: PBMCs. This clonotype originated in a male donor in good health and CMV-seronegative.

The DNA sequence is TGTGCCAGCAGCAGAACTAGCGGGGAGCAAGAGACCCAGTACTTC. Its protein product is CASSRTSGEQETQYF. The chain links TRBV7-9 with TRBJ2-5; TRBD2 aligns with 10 central bases. There are 15 amino acids in the CDR3, from cysteine to phenylalanine inclusive. Left in the record is the CDR3 DNA by itself, 45 bases read in frame from the first base. The germline V gene (reference sequence) supplies CDR1 SEHNR and CDR2 FQNEAQ. Relative to germline, V is missing 5 bases and J is missing 2 bases, with 5 bases of the junction outside any gene match.